The clone carrying this TCR beta chain appeared once. A much larger clone sits a single nucleotide away, making a read error possible. Execution of the assay was at deep level. Genomic DNA (from each subset) was split evenly across several immunoSEQ plates. The sequencing of unsorted PBMC DNA took place on ten immunoSEQ deep assay plates. Original processing notes: For the immunoSEQ data, sequences were junction-only without quality scores, so filtering differed. The method was immunoSEQ multiplex PCR; TCRdb's version includes in-frame clones alone and lacks a portion of them. That table supplies the V and J calls and clone size; D and trimming were determined from the DNA. The data show about 490,000 clones, approximately 82% seen once. This entry is derived from a study of shared clonotypes between healthy human individuals. Sequences were obtained from PBMCs. The clonotype originates from a woman aged 40 to 50 in good health. Some clones in this sample may be carry-over from other donors' samples.

CDR3 DNA sequence: TGTGCCAGCAGCTTATATGAAAAACTGTTTTTT. It encodes CASSLYEKLFF. The V and J genes are TRBV7-9 and TRBJ1-4, with D uncertain. The CDR3 loop spans 11 amino acids. Trimming took 2 bases from V and 6 from J, leaving 1 base between them. In germline, CDR1 is SEHNR, CDR2 FQNEAQ (reference sequence).